A single TCR beta chain is shown here with its context. This clone was found a few times. The antigen this receptor binds is unknown. Base qualities were left out, and no much larger clone turns up one base away. The data belong to a study of cytomegalovirus exposure and HLA in healthy donors (dated by TCRdb to about 2017). Notes on the research overall: An earlier analysis of approximately 600 of the donors reported approximately 270 Gb of sequence data and approximately 110 million unique TCR beta sequences from about 180 million T cells. An early release covering approximately 600 HLA-typed donors comprised approximately 290 gigabases of sequencing data and approximately 80 million unique TCR sequences. Among the 398 genotyped donors, around 79% belonged to the genetic ancestry cluster associated with self-reported Caucasian donors. The study aimed to test whether signatures of past pathogen exposure could be identified by cataloging public T cell receptors. Using immunosequencing, the study profiled T cell repertoires from 550 to 750 subjects and related those repertoires to cytomegalovirus serostatus. Besides the first cohort of 500 to 700 subjects, a separate validation cohort made up of over 95 different subjects was used. To predict cytomegalovirus infection status, the study combined high-throughput TCR immunosequencing, statistical association of individual TCRs with disease status, and machine learning. A later analysis re-examined previously published TCR beta repertoires from 500 to 700 donors and added high-resolution HLA genotyping to investigate patterns of TCR occurrence. Rather than using new phenotypic data, the later analysis identified candidate immune exposures from TCR beta sequences and from how often those sequences occurred across donors. An earlier analysis of 587 of the donors applied high-throughput TCR beta sequencing to assess whether each TCR beta V gene segment acted as functional or pseudogenic. Donor age, sex, ethnicity and CMV serostatus were compiled alongside the repertoire data. A later genetic analysis took genome-wide SNP genotypes for 398 of the 666 donors and used that subset as a discovery cohort. All discovery cohort repertoires had been generated on a single sequencing platform. Both class I and class II loci were covered by HLA typing, at four-digit resolution. Typing coverage differed by locus: A, B, C, DRB1 and DQB1 were typed in roughly 620-640 donors, DQA1 in about 510, DPA1 in 600 to 610, and DPB1 in approximately 450. Several DR-DQ haplotypes were treated as single units for association and clustering because of strong linkage in the cohort. Among 398 genotyped donors of the cohort, an average of about 240,000 unique TCR beta nucleotide sequences were sequenced per donor, roughly 18% of them non-productive.

The library was built by means of the immunoSEQ multiplex PCR assay. For the multiplex PCR, a mixture combining 60 forward primers for TCR Vbeta segments and 13 reverse primers for TCR Jbeta segments was used. Amplification of the CDR3 region of rearranged TCR beta genes was performed with a multiplex PCR assay on genomic DNA. The Illumina HiSeq System was used to sequence the amplified TCR beta libraries as 87-base-pair reads. On the study's bioinformatics: A later analysis tallied roughly 80 million unique TCR beta chains across the 666 repertoires, and 10 million to 11 million of those chains were shared by two or more donors. Raw reads were error-corrected and collapsed into unique sequences with a nearest-neighbor algorithm that merged closely related sequences to remove PCR and sequencing errors. CDR3 sequences were aligned to IMGT reference sequences to assign V, D and J gene segments. For a sequence to be retained, a match of at least six nucleotides was required to both a V gene segment and a J gene segment. A rearrangement was called productive if the CDR3 had no stop codons and remained in frame with V and J, and every other rearrangement was called non-productive. Following IMGT convention, CDR3 was defined as the stretch from the second conserved V-encoded cysteine up to the conserved J-encoded phenylalanine. The earlier analysis of a few hundred of the donors excluded sequences that lacked an unambiguous match to a single V gene segment. In an earlier analysis of approximately 560 of the donors, a V segment was called functional when productive rearrangements were above 56.7%, and segregating when the standard deviation between donors exceeded 5%. A statistical classification framework was built for diagnosing cytomegalovirus status from the catalog of TCR beta chain sequences. In a later analysis, TCR nucleotide sequences were compared against IMGT/GENE-DB human TR gene sequences so that V and J genes could be assigned. A later analysis assigned CDR3 sequences and most-parsimonious VDJ recombination scenarios with the TCRdist pipeline. In a later analysis, every TCR beta chain was defined by the combination of its CDR3 amino acid sequence and its V-gene family, and reads without a unique V-gene family were dropped. To address suspected cross-contamination and a sequencing artifact, a later analysis removed roughly 580 highly shared, low-generation-probability nucleotide sequences. For each public chain, a later analysis derived a clonal expansion index from normalized ranks of inferred template counts within each repertoire. A later analysis computed generation probabilities with a VDJ recombination model fitted to out-of-frame rearrangements, and checked the results against IGoR. In a later analysis, hypergeometric tests were used to score TCR-TCR, TCR-HLA and TCR-CMV co-occurrence, with a repertoire-size bias correction applied to TCR pairs. To estimate false discovery rates, a later analysis permuted the HLA or CMV assignments 20 times. In a later analysis, co-occurring TCRs were grouped using DBSCAN, and TCRdist sequence similarity was added for clustering within HLA-allele-positive subsets. Co-occurrence clustering excluded repertoires with fewer than 30,000 or more than 120,000 public chains, plus five with anomalous nucleotide sharing. Imported from immuneACCESS, the table was reduced by TCRdb to in-frame sequences with V and J called. These copies leave out some clones; in studies compared against another copy, an unresolved V gene accounts for under half, and the cause of the remainder is not known. The V and J calls and the clone size are those of that table, but D and trimming were determined from the DNA. The sample includes roughly 150,000 clones, with around 68% observed a single time. Of the sample, about 10% is held by the ten largest clones.

The paper as a whole reports these results and caveats: According to a later genetic analysis, donors in an Asian-associated ancestry cluster had fewer N-insertions in productive TCRs than the approximately 670-donor mean. A further reported finding was that TCR beta sequences accurately predicted the HLA-A and HLA-B alleles for most subjects in the first cohort. In vitro tests confirmed that three of the cytomegalovirus-associated TCR beta chains recognize cytomegalovirus antigens. Cytomegalovirus status was reported to be diagnosed by the classifier with high specificity and sensitivity in both the original and validation cohorts. Assigning TCR associations to individual alleles was difficult when HLA alleles, especially DR and DQ, strongly co-occurred. A later genetic analysis associated a missense DCLRE1C variant with V-gene and J-gene trimming of TCR beta chains, and an independent cohort replicated the association. The sequencing pipeline was judged likely to have produced a cluster of highly shared sequence variants as a technical artifact. Because some donors lacked HLA typing at each locus, the association tests relied only on the typed subset. For the cohort, immune exposure information was limited to CMV serostatus. Most TCR sequences were observed very rarely across donors, whereas some public TCRs were present in many individuals. Only TCR beta chains were sequenced in this cohort, and the absence of alpha or paired-chain data limited detectable features. In a later analysis, HLA-associated TCR beta chains were found to be more clonally expanded and to have lower generation probabilities than equally common non-associated chains. According to a later analysis, most CMV-associated TCR beta chains appeared to be HLA-restricted, and the HLA associations seemed to be driven largely by CMV exposure. The study gave a list of 150 to 200 TCR beta chains associated with cytomegalovirus. Specific HLA alleles were associated with 15,000 to 20,000 TCR beta sequences at a false discovery rate of 0.05 in a later analysis. Because the 87-base-pair reads could not distinguish some IMGT-functional V segments, including TRBV6-2 and TRBV6-3, those segments were excluded. In a later analysis, several top co-occurrence clusters were reported to appear linked to parvovirus B19, influenza, CMV and Epstein-Barr virus. Approximately 18 rarely observed V segments, including chromosome 9 orphons, were excluded from the earlier analysis of some 590 of the donors because counts were too low. Broadly in line with IMGT annotations, most TCR beta V segments showed up in productive rearrangements about 87% or about 30% of the time in an earlier analysis of 450 to 600 of the donors. Sequencing depth was assumed to be roughly uniform across donors in the presence/absence analyses, though that assumption may not hold. The authors suggested that the approach could potentially be generalized to other disease states and immunological phenotypes. In a later analysis, the rate of TCR association differed among HLA loci, with DRB1 alleles having the most associated TCRs and HLA-C alleles having the fewest. Correlated functional status among segregating V segments might reflect linkage disequilibrium, but an unknown experimental factor could not be ruled out.

The cohort was made up of approximately 700 healthy bone marrow donors. At the time of sampling, all cohort members were nominally healthy, though unrecorded immune exposures were likely present. The donor tested CMV seropositive and was one of the 289 seropositive cohort members. A peripheral blood sample was provided by each donor, and peripheral blood mononuclear cells were used for TCR beta sequencing. The Qiagen DNeasy Blood Extraction Kit was used to extract genomic DNA from the blood cell samples. The germline V and J ends show losses of 4 bases and 15 bases respectively, and no gene match explains 15 bases of the junction. The germline V gene (reference sequence) gives CDR1 as SEHNR and CDR2 as FQNEAQ. The CDR3 goes from the cysteine to the phenylalanine over 14 residues. The retained sequence is limited to the CDR3, 42 bases, with the frame set at the first base.

Sequences were obtained from PBMCs. This receptor was identified in a man in his thirties or forties in good health and CMV-seropositive. The rearranged segments are TRBV7-9 and TRBJ2-1; TRBD1 agrees with 7 junctional bases. The CDR3 corresponds to CASSSITPGQRSFF. The sequenced DNA is TGTGCCAGCAGCTCAATAACTCCGGGACAGCGTTCGTTCTTC.